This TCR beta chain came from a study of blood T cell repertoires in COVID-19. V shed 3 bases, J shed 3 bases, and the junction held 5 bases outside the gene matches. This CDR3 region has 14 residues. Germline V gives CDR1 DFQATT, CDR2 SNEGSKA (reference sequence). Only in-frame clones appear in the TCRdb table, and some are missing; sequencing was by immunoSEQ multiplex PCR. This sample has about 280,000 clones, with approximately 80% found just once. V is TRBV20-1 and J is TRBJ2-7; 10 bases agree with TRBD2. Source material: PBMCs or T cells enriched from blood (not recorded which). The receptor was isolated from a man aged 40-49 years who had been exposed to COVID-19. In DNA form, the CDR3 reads TGCAGTGCTAGTGATTGGACTAGCGGCTACGAGCAGTACTTC. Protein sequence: CSASDWTSGYEQYF.